Presented here are 8 T cell receptor beta chains from one specimen sequenced in a study of blood T cell repertoires in COVID-19. The method was immunoSEQ multiplex PCR; TCRdb's version includes in-frame clones alone and lacks a portion of them. The sample shows 330,000 or so clones, around 90% of them seen only once. Specimen: peripheral blood. The receptor source for this set is a man in his thirties or forties with COVID-19, enrolled during active disease.

The J gene is TRBJ2-7, the V gene TRBV4-3, with TRBD2 as a possible D gene (6 bases). The germline V and J ends were trimmed by 4 bases and 2 bases, with 12 bases remaining between them. This CDR3 is built from 14 residues. Per the germline V gene, CDR1 is LGHNA and CDR2 is YSLEER. Here the CDR3 DNA reads TGCGCCAGCAGCCTGCGGGACTTCCCCTACGAGCAGTACTTC. This sequence encodes CASSLRDFPYEQYF.

The rearrangement uses TRBV28 and TRBJ1-2; 9 positions agree with TRBD1. There are 15 residues in the CDR3. V trimming: 5 bases; J trimming: 3 bases; junction bases outside the gene matches: 7. The germline V gene has CDR1 MDHEN and CDR2 SYDVKM. CDR3 sequence: CASSPHRGRDYGYTF. DNA for the CDR3: TGTGCCAGCAGTCCCCACAGGGGGCGGGACTATGGCTACACCTTC.

The chain combines TRBV6-1 with TRBJ1-5, with D unclear. Germline CDR1 is MNHNS and CDR2 is SASEGT. Trimming took off 0 bases at V and 0 bases at J, with 6 bases between the two ends. This CDR3 is built from 15 residues. Here the CDR3 DNA reads TGTGCCAGCAGTGAAGCACTGTATAGCAATCAGCCCCAGCATTTT. This encodes CASSEALYSNQPQHF.

The V gene is TRBV12-5, the J gene TRBJ2-3; D possibly corresponds to TRBD2 (6 bases). There are 21 residues in the CDR3. Germline CDR1 and CDR2: LGHNT and FRNRAP. The V gene lost 3 bases and the J gene lost 0 bases, with 28 bases spanning the gap. The CDR3 bases are TGTGCTAGTGGTTTAGGGCTCGGGGGTGCCACTCGGACGCAAAGCACAGATACGCAGTATTTT. As protein: CASGLGLGGATRTQSTDTQYF. The full variable domain, its missing parts supplied by reference TRBV12-5 and TRBJ2-3, is DARVTQTPRHKVTEMGQEVTMRCQPILGHNTVFWYRQTMMQGLELLAYFRNRAPLDDSGMPKDRFSAEMPDATLATLKIQPSEPRDSAVYFCASGLGLGGATRTQSTDTQYFGPGTRLTVL.

CDR3 coding DNA: TGTGCCAGCAGCGTGTGGGCAGGGAGGTACGAGCAGTACTTC. Translated, it gives CASSVWAGRYEQYF. The gene calls are TRBV7-2 and TRBJ2-7; D perhaps matches TRBD2 (6 bases). Per the germline V gene, CDR1 is SGHTA and CDR2 is FQGNSA. This CDR3 contains 14 residues. The V and J ends lost 5 bases and 4 bases respectively, with 15 bases between them.

This clone was observed a handful of times. V usage is TRBV6-6 and J usage is TRBJ1-6; 7 bases agree with TRBD1. Germline lookup yields CDR1 MNHNY and CDR2 SVGAGI (reference sequence). The CDR3 covers 15 residues. V was pared by 0 bases and J by 9 bases, with 5 bases of the junction left unmatched. The CDR3 region has the DNA TGTGCCAGCAGTTACTCGAACAGGGGCCGTTCACCCCTCCACTTT. This translates into CASSYSNRGRSPLHF.

This clone appeared once. This chain links TRBV14 with TRBJ2-3; TRBD2 matches 10 bases. This CDR3 contains 18 residues. Germline V CDR1 and CDR2: SGHDN, FVKESK. The V gene end was trimmed by 0 bases and the J gene end by 1 base; junction bases not matched to a gene: 7. The CDR3 region is CASSQEAGGPARTDTQYF. CDR3 DNA: TGTGCCAGCAGCCAAGAAGCGGGAGGGCCTGCACGCACAGATACGCAGTATTTT.

V is TRBV6-5 and J is TRBJ2-4, with D perhaps matching TRBD1 (6 bases). Germline loops: CDR1 MNHEY, CDR2 SVGAGI. The V and J ends lost 2 bases and 7 bases respectively, with 18 bases between them. CDR3 length equals 16 residues. The CDR3 DNA follows: TGTGCCAGCAGTTACGGGCAGGGGTTCAGTAGGAACATTCAGTACTTC. Residues: CASSYGQGFSRNIQYF.